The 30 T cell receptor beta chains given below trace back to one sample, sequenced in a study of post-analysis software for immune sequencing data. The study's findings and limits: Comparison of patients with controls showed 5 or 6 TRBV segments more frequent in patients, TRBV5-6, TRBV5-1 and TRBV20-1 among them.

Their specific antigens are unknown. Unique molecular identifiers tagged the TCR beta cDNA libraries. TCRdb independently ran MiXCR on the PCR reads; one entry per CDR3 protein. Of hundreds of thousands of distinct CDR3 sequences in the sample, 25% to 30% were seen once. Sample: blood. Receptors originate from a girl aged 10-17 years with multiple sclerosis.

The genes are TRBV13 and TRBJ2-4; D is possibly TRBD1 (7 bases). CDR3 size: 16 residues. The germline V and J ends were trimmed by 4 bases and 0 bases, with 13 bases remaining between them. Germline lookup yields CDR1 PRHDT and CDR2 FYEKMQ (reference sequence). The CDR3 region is CASSSAGQLAKNIQYF. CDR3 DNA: TGTGCCAGCAGCTCCGCGGGACAGCTAGCCAAAAACATTCAGTACTTC. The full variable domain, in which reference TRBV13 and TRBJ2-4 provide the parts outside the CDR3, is AAGVIQSPRHLIKEKRETATLKCYPIPRHDTVYWYQQGPGQDPQFLISFYEKMQSDKGSIPDRFSAQQFSDYHSELNMSSLELGDSALYFCASSSAGQLAKNIQYFGAGTRLSVL.

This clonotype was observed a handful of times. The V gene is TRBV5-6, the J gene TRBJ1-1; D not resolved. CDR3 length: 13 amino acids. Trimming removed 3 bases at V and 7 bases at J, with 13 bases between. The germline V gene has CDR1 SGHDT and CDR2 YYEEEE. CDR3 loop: CASSYPTAGEAFF. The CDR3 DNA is TGTGCCAGCAGCTATCCGACGGCGGGTGAAGCTTTCTTT.

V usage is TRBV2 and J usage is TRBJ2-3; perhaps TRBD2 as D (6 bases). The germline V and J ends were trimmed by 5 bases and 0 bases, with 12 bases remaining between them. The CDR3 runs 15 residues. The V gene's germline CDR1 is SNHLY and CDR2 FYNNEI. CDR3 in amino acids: CASSKAGISTDTQYF. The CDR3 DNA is TGTGCCAGCAGTAAGGCGGGAATTAGCACAGATACGCAGTATTTT.

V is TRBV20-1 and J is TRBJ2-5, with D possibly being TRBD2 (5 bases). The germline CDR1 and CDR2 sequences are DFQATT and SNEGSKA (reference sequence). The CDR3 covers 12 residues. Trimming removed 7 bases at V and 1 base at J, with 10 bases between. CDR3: CSGLAGQETQYF. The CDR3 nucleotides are TGCAGTGGGCTTGCGGGCCAAGAGACCCAGTACTTC.

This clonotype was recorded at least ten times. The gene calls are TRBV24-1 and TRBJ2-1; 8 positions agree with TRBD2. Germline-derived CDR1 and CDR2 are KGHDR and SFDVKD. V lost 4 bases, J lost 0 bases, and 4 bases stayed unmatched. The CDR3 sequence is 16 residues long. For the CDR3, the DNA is TGTGCCACCAGTGACCCAAGCGGGGGCTCCTACAATGAGCAGTTCTTC. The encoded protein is CATSDPSGGSYNEQFF.

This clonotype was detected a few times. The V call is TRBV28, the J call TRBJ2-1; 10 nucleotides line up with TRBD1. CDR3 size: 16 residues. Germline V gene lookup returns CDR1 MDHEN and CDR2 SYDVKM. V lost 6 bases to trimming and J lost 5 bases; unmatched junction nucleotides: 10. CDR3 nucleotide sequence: TGTGCCAGCAGAGAAAGAACCGGGACAGGGGACAATGAGCAGTTCTTC. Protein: CASRERTGTGDNEQFF.

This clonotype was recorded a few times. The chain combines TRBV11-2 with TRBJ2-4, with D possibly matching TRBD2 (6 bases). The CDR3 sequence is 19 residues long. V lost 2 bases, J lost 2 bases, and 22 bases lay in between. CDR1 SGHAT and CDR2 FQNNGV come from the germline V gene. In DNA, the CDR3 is TGTGCCAGCAGCTTAACCCCTCGGGGCGGGGCCTTTTCCAAAAACATTCAGTACTTC. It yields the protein CASSLTPRGGAFSKNIQYF.

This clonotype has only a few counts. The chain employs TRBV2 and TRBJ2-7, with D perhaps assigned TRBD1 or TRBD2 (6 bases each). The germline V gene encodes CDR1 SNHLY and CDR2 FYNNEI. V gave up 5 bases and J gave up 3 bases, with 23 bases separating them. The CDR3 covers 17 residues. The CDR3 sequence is CASSTPIRGATLYEQYF. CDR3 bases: TGTGCCAGCAGTACCCCGATTAGGGGGGCGACTCTCTACGAGCAGTACTTC.

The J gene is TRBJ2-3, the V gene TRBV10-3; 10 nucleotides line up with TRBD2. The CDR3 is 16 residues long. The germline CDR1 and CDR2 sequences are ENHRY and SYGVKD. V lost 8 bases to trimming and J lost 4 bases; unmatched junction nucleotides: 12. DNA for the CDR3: TGTGCCATCTCCCTAGCGGGAGCTAGCGGGGCAGATACGCAGTATTTT. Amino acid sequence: CAISLAGASGADTQYF.

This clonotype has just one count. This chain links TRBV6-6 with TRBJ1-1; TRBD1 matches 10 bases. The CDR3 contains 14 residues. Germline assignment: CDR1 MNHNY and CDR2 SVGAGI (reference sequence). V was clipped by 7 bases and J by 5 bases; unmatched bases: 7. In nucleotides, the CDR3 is TGTGCCAGCAACGACAGGGGGCTTGGGACTGAAGCTTTCTTT. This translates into CASNDRGLGTEAFF.

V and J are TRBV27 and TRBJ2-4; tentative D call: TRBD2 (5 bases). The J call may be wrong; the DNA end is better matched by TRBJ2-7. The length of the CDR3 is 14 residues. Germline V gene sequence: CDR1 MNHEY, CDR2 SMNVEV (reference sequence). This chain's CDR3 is CASSLIGISYEQYF. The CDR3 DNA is TGTGCCAGCAGTTTAATCGGGATTTCCTACGAGCAGTACTTC.

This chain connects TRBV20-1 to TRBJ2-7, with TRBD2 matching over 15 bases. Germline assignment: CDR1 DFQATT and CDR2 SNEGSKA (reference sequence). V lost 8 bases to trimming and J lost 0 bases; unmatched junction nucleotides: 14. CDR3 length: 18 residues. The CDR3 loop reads CSTPTGLAGGIFSYEQYF. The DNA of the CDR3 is TGCAGTACTCCCACCGGACTAGCGGGAGGGATCTTCTCCTACGAGCAGTACTTC.

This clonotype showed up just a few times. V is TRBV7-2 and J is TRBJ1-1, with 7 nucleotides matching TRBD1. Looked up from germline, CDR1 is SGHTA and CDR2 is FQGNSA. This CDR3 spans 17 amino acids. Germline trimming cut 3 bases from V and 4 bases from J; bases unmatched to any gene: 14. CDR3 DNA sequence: TGTGCCAGCAGCTTGAACGGGGGGGGCGCAGGGGGCACTGAAGCTTTCTTT. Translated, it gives CASSLNGGGAGGTEAFF. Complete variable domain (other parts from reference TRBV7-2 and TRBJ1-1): GAGVSQSPSNKVTEKGKDVELRCDPISGHTALYWYRQSLGQGLEFLIYFQGNSAPDKSGLPSDRFSAERTGGSVSTLTIQRTQQEDSAVYLCASSLNGGGAGGTEAFFGQGTRLTVV.

The DNA of the CDR3 is TGCGCCAGCAGCCACGAAGGACAGGGGGCTCTTCAGCCCCAGCATTTT. Protein sequence: CASSHEGQGALQPQHF. The chain combines TRBV4-1 with TRBJ1-5, with 11 positions matching TRBD1. V lost 3 bases to trimming and J lost 6 bases; unmatched junction nucleotides: 7. Germline lookup yields CDR1 MGHRA and CDR2 YSYEKL. The CDR3 spans 16 residues.

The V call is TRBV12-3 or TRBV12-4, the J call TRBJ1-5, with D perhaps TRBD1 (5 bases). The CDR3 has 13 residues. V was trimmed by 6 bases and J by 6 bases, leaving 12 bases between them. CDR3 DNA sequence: TGTGCCAGCAGCCGATCGGGACTTCAGCCCCAGCATTTT. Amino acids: CASSRSGLQPQHF.

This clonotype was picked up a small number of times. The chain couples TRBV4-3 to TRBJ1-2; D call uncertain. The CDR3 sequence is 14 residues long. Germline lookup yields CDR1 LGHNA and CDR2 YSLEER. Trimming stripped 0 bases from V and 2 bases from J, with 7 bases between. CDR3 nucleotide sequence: TGCGCCAGCAGCCAAGATGGACGGAACTATGGCTACACCTTC. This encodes CASSQDGRNYGYTF.

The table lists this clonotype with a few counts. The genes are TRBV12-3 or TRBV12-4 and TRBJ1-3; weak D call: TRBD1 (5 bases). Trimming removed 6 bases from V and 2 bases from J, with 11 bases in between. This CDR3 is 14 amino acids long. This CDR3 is CASSLGAAGNTIYF. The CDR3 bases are TGTGCCAGCAGCCTCGGGGCGGCTGGAAACACCATATATTTT.

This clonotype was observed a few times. CDR3 region: CASSPYYEQFF. The CDR3 bases are TGTGCCAGCAGCCCATACTATGAGCAGTTCTTC. The chain combines TRBV7-9 with TRBJ2-1; D remains unclear. The CDR3 spans 11 residues. V dropped 5 bases and J dropped 8 bases, with 7 bases sitting between them. CDR1 is SEHNR, CDR2 FQNEAQ, per germline (reference sequence).

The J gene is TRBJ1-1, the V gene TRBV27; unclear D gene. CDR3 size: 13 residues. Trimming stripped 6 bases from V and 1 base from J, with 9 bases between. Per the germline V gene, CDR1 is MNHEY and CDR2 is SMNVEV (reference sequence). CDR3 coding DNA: TGTGCCAGCAGACAGACACAGAACACTGAAGCTTTCTTT. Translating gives CASRQTQNTEAFF.

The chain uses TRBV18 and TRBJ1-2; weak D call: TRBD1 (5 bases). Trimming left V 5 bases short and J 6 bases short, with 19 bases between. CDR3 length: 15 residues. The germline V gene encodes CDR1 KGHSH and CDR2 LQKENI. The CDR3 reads CASSTPSGTGHGYTF. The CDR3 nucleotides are TGTGCCAGCTCAACCCCATCTGGTACAGGCCATGGCTACACCTTC.

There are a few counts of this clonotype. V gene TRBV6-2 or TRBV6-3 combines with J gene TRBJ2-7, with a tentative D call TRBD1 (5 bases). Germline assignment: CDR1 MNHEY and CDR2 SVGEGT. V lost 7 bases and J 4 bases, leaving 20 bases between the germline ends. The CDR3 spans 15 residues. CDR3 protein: CASTRPGAGIYEQYF. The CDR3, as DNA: TGTGCCAGCACTAGGCCGGGCGCAGGGATATACGAGCAGTACTTC.

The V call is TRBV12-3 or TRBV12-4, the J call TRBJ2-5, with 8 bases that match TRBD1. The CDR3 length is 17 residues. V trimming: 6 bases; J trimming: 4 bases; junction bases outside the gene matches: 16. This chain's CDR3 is CASSRRQGARIVETQYF. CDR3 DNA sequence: TGTGCCAGCAGCAGGAGGCAGGGGGCGAGGATCGTAGAGACCCAGTACTTC.

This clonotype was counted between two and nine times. The CDR3 nucleotides read TGTGCCAGCTCACCCCCTTTCTGGGGCTCCTACAATGAGCAGTTCTTC. Its protein product is CASSPPFWGSYNEQFF. V is TRBV18 and J is TRBJ2-1; D is unclear. V lost 3 bases to trimming and J lost 0 bases, with 12 bases between them. Germline CDR1 KGHSH, CDR2 LQKENI. This CDR3 comprises 16 residues.

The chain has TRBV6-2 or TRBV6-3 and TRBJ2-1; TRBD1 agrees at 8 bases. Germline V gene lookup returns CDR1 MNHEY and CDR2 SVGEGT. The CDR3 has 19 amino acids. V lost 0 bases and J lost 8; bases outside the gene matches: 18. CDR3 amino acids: CASSYSILTRGPDFDEQFF. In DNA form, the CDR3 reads TGTGCCAGCAGTTACTCGATTCTGACCAGGGGGCCAGATTTCGATGAGCAGTTCTTC.

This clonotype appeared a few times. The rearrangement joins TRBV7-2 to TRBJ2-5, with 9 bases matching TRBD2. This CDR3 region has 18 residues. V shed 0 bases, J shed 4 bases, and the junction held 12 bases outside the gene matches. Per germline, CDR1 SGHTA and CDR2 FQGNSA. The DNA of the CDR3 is TGTGCCAGCAGCTTAGCGGTTTTGGCGGGAGGGCCCTCAGAGACCCAGTACTTC. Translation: CASSLAVLAGGPSETQYF.

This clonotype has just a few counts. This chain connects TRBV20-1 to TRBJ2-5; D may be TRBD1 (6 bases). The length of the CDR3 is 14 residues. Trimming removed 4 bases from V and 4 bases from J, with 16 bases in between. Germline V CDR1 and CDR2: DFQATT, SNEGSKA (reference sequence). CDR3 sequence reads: CSAIAEGVVETQYF. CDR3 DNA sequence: TGCAGTGCTATTGCAGAGGGGGTTGTAGAGACCCAGTACTTC.

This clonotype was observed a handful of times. CDR3 loop: CSVGESPDVLTF. CDR3 sequence (DNA): TGCAGCGTTGGGGAGAGCCCCGACGTCCTGACTTTC. The chain has TRBV29-1 and TRBJ2-6; TRBD2 is a possible D gene (5 bases). Germline loops: CDR1 SQVTM, CDR2 ANQGSEA. The germline V and J ends were trimmed by 4 bases and 11 bases, with 12 bases remaining between them. This CDR3 comprises 12 residues.

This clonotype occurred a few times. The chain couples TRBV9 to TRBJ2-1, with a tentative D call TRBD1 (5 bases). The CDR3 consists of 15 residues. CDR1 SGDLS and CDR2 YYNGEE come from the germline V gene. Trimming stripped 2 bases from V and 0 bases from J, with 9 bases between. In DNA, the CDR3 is TGTGCCAGCAGCGTCGACAGCTACTCCTACAATGAGCAGTTCTTC. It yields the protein CASSVDSYSYNEQFF.

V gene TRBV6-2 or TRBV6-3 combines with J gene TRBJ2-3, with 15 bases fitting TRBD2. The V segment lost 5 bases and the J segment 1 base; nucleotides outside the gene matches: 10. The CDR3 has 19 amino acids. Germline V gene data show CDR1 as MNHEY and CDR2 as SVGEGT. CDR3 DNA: TGTGCCAGCAGTCGAAGAGGGACTAGCGGGAGGAACGGCACAGATACGCAGTATTTT. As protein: CASSRRGTSGRNGTDTQYF.

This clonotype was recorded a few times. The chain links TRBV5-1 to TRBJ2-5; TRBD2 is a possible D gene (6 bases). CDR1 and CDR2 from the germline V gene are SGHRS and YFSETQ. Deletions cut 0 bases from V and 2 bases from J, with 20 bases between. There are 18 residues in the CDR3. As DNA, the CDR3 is TGCGCCAGCAGCTTGGGTGCGAGCTGGCCGGGGGTTCAAGAGACCCAGTACTTC. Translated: CASSLGASWPGVQETQYF.